This T cell receptor beta chain originates from a study of blood T cells in healthy people across ages. A sample-barcoded 5' primer and a J-beta primer mix were used in a second PCR of roughly 7 to 12 cycles. A template-switch adaptor with 12 random nucleotides tagged each cDNA molecule. TCRdb processed the 5' RACE reads anew with MiXCR; each CDR3 protein has one entry. The sample lists just over 1 million distinct CDR3 sequences, 45% seen once, with under 20% in the top ten. This clonotype was detected only a few times. Trimming removed 0 bases at V and 9 bases at J, with 10 bases between. Germline V gene data show CDR1 as SGDLS and CDR2 as YYNGEE. The CDR3 is made up of 13 amino acids. Samples each had at least 6 micrograms of total RNA extracted.

The sequence came from a woman between 55 and 75 years old in good health. Material: blood. The genes are TRBV9 and TRBJ2-1; D perhaps matches TRBD1 (7 bases). The CDR3 protein is CASSVDRGGEQFF. The CDR3, as DNA: TGTGCCAGCAGCGTAGACAGGGGAGGTGAGCAGTTCTTC. Using reference TRBV9 and TRBJ2-1 for the parts outside the CDR3, the full variable domain is DSGVTQTPKHLITATGQRVTLRCSPRSGDLSVYWYQQSLDQGLQFLIQYYNGEERAKGNILERFSAQQFPDLHSELNLSSLELGDSALYFCASSVDRGGEQFFGPGTRLTVL.